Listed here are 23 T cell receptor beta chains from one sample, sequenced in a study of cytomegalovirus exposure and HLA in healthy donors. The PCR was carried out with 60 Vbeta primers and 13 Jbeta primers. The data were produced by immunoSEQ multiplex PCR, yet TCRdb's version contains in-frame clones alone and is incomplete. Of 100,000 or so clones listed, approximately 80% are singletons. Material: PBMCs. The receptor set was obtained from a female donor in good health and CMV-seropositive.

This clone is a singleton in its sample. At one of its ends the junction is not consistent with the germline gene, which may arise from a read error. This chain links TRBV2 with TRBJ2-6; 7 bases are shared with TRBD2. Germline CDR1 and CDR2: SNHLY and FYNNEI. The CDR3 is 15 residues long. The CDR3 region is CASRGTRGGANGLTF. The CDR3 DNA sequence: TGTGCCAGCAGGGGGACCCGGGGAGGGGCCAACGGCCTGACTTTC.

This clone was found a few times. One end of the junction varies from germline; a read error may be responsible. The CDR3 bases are TGCGCCAGCAGCCAAGATCCACCGGGGTCAGGGGCCAACGGCCTGACTTTC. Translating gives CASSQDPPGSGANGLTF. The chain combines TRBV4-3 with TRBJ2-6; D possibly corresponds to TRBD1 (6 bases). The CDR3 sequence is 17 residues long. Germline CDR1 and CDR2: LGHNA and YSLEER.

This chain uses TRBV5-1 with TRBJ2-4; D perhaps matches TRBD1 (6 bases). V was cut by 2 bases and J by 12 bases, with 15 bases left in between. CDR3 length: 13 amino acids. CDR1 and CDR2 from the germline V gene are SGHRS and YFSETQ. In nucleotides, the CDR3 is TGCGCCAGCAGCTTAGAGTTTAAGGACAGTCAGTACTTC. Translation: CASSLEFKDSQYF. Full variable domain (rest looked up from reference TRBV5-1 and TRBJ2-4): KAGVTQTPRYLIKTRGQQVTLSCSPISGHRSVSWYQQTPGQGLQFLFEYFSETQRNKGNFPGRFSGRQFSNSRSEMNVSTLELGDSALYLCASSLEFKDSQYFGAGTRLSVL.

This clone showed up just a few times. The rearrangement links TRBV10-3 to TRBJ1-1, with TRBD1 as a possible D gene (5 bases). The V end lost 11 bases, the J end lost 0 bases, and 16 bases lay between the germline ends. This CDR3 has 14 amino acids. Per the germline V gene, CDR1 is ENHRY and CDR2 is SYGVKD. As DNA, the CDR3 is TGTGCCCTACGGACAACTAACATGAACACTGAAGCTTTCTTT. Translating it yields CALRTTNMNTEAFF.

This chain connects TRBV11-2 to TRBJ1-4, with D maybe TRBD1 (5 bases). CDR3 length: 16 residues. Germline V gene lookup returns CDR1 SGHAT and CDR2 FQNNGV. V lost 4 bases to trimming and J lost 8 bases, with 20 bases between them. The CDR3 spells CASSSHTGRVGEKLFF. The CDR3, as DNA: TGTGCCAGCAGCTCCCACACAGGAAGGGTAGGCGAAAAACTGTTTTTT.

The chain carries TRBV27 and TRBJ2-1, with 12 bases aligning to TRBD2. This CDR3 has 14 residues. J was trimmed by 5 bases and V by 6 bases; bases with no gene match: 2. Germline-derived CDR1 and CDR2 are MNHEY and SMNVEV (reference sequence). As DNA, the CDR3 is TGTGCCAGCAGAGGACTAGCGGGGCACAATGAGCAGTTCTTC. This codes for CASRGLAGHNEQFF.

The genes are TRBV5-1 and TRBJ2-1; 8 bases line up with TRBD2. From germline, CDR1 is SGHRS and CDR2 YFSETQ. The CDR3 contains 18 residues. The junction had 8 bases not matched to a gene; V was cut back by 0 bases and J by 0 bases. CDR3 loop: CASSLVPPLAASYNEQFF. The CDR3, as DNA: TGCGCCAGCAGCTTGGTACCCCCACTAGCGGCCTCCTACAATGAGCAGTTCTTC.

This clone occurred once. The CDR3 reads CASRPGTLNTEAFF. CDR3 DNA: TGTGCCAGCAGACCCGGGACACTGAACACTGAAGCTTTCTTT. The chain uses TRBV11-2 and TRBJ1-1; D might be TRBD1 (6 bases). The CDR3 totals 14 residues. V lost 6 bases and J 0 bases, leaving 11 bases between the germline ends. Germline V lookup: CDR1 SGHAT, CDR2 FQNNGV.

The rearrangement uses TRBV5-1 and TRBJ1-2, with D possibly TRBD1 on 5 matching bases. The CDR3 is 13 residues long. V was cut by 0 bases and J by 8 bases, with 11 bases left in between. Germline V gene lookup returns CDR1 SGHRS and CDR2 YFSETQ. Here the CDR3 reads CASSLEAGRGYTF. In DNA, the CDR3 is TGCGCCAGCAGCTTGGAGGCAGGGCGAGGCTACACCTTC.

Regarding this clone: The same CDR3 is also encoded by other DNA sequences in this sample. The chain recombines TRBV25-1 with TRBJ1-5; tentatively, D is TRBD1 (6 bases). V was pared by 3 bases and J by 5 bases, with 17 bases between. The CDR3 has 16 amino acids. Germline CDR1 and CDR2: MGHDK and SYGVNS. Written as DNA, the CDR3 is TGTGCCAGCAGTGAGGCCCGAGGGGGTTGGGATCAGCCCCAGCATTTT. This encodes CASSEARGGWDQPQHF.

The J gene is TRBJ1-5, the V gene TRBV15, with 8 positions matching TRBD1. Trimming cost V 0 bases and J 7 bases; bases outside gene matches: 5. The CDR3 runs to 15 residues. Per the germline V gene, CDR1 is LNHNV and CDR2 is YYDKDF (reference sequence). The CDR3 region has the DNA TGTGCCACCAGCAGAGAAGGACAGGGCAGACAGCCCCAGCATTTT. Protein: CATSREGQGRQPQHF.

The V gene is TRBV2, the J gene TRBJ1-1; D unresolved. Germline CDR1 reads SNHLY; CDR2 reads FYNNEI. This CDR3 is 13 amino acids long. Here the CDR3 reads CATTRIMNTEAFF. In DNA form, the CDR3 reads TGTGCTACAACCAGGATCATGAACACTGAAGCTTTCTTT.

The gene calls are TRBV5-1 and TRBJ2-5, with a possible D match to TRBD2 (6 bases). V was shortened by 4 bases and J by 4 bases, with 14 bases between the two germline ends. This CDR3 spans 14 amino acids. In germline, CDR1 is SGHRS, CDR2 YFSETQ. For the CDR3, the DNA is TGCGCCAGCAGCCCGCTAGCGCTCCGAGAGACCCAGTACTTC. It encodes CASSPLALRETQYF.

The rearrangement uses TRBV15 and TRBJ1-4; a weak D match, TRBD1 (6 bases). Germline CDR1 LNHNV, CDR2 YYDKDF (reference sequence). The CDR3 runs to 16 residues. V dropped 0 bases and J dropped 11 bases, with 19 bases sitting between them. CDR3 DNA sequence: TGTGCCACCAGCAGAGAAACGTCAGGGGCTATGCGGAAACTGTTTTTT. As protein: CATSRETSGAMRKLFF.

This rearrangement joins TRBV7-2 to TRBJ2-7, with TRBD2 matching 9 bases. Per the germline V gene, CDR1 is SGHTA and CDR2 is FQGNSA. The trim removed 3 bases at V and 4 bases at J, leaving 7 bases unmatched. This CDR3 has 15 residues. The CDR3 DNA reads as TGTGCCAGCAGCTTGTCGACTAGCGGAGATTACGAGCAGTACTTC. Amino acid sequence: CASSLSTSGDYEQYF. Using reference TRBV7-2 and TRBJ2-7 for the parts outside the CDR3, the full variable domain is GAGVSQSPSNKVTEKGKDVELRCDPISGHTALYWYRQSLGQGLEFLIYFQGNSAPDKSGLPSDRFSAERTGGSVSTLTIQRTQQEDSAVYLCASSLSTSGDYEQYFGPGTRLTVT.

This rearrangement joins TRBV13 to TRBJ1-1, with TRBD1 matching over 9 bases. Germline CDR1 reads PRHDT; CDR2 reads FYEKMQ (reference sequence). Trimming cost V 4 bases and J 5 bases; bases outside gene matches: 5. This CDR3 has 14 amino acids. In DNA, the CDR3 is TGTGCCAGCAGCTACGGGACAGGGCGGACTGAAGCTTTCTTT. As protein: CASSYGTGRTEAFF.

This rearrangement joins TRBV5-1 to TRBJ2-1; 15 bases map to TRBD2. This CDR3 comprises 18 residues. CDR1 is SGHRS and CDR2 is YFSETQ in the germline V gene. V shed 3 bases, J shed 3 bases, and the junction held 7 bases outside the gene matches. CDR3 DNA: TGCGCCAGCAGCTCGGGACTAGCGGGAGGACAGGTCTACAATGAGCAGTTCTTC. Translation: CASSSGLAGGQVYNEQFF.

The CDR3 coding sequence is TGTGCCAGCAGTTACCCAGGGCCCGCCTACGAGCAGTACTTC. It encodes CASSYPGPAYEQYF. The gene calls are TRBV28 and TRBJ2-7; maybe TRBD1 (5 bases). The CDR3 length is 14 residues. V lost 4 bases to trimming and J lost 2 bases, with 12 bases between them. Per the germline V gene, CDR1 is MDHEN and CDR2 is SYDVKM.

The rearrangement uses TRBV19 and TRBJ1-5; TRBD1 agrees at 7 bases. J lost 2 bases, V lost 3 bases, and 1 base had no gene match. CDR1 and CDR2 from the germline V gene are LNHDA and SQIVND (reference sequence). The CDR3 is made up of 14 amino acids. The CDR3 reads CASSIGQGNQPQHF. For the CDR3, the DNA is TGTGCCAGTAGTATTGGACAGGGCAATCAGCCCCAGCATTTT.

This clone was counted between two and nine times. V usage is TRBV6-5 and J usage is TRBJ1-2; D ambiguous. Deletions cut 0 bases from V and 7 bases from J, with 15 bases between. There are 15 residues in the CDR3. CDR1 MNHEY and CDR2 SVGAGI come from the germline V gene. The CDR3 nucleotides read TGTGCCAGCAGTTACTCGTCGGCAGCGACCGTTGGCTACACCTTC. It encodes CASSYSSAATVGYTF.

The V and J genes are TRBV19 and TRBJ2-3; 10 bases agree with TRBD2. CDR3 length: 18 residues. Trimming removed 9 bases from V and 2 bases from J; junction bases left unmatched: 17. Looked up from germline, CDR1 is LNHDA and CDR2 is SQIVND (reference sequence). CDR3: CASSPRRQAGGPTDTQYF. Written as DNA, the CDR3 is TGTGCCAGCAGCCCCAGGCGCCAAGCGGGAGGGCCCACAGATACGCAGTATTTT.

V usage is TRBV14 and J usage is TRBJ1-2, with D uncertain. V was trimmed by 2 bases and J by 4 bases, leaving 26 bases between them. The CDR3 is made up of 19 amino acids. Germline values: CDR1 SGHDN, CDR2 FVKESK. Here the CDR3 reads CASSQWAPEWQVGSYGYTF. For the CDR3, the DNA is TGTGCCAGCAGCCAATGGGCCCCGGAATGGCAGGTCGGAAGCTATGGCTACACCTTC. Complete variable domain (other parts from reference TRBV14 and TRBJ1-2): EAGVTQFPSHSVIEKGQTVTLRCDPISGHDNLYWYRRVMGKEIKFLLHFVKESKQDESGMPNNRFLAERTGGTYSTLKVQPAELEDSGVYFCASSQWAPEWQVGSYGYTFGSGTRLTVV.

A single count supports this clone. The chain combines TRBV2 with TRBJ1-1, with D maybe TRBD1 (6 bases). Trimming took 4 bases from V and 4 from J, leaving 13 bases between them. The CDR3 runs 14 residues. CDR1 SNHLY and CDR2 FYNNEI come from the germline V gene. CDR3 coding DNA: TGTGCCAGCAGTGGCGGGGGCTGGGTCACTGAAGCTTTCTTT. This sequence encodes CASSGGGWVTEAFF.